The 25 T cell receptor beta chains below all came from one sample that was sequenced in a study of CXCR3-negative and CXCR3-positive naive CD8 T cells. The method, 5' RACE with UMI labels, was used to prepare the TRB cDNA libraries. TCRdb reprocessed the 5' RACE reads and keeps a single row for each CDR3 protein, giving no DNA. The record lists roughly 29,000 distinct CDR3 sequences, of which the ten most abundant hold around 9.6%. Material: memory CD8+ T cells from blood. These receptors were taken from a human donor in good health. Some clones in this sample may be carry-over from other donors' samples.

The rearrangement joins TRBV20-1 to TRBJ2-7; TCRdb selects TRBD1, and the lack of DNA leaves this call unchecked. The V gene's germline CDR1 is DFQATT and CDR2 SNEGSKA (reference sequence). The CDR3 has 14 amino acids. This chain's CDR3 is CSASDRAGGYEQYF.

This rearrangement joins TRBV7-9 to TRBJ2-1. Germline V CDR1 and CDR2: SEHNR, FQNEAQ (reference sequence). CDR3 length: 13 amino acids. The CDR3 here is CASSLAGIHEQFF.

The V call is TRBV6-5, the J call TRBJ1-2; TCRdb outputs TRBD1, but without DNA this stays unchecked. The CDR3 loop spans 13 amino acids. Germline CDR1 is MNHEY and CDR2 is SVGAGI. Here the CDR3 reads CASSSGGNSGYTF.

The rearrangement links TRBV7-2 to TRBJ1-5; lacking DNA, the TRBD1 call made by TCRdb goes unchecked. The CDR3 extends over 15 amino acids. Per germline, CDR1 SGHTA and CDR2 FQGNSA. The CDR3 is CASSPYLTRGQPQHF. The full variable domain, completed using reference TRBV7-2 and TRBJ1-5, is GAGVSQSPSNKVTEKGKDVELRCDPISGHTALYWYRQSLGQGLEFLIYFQGNSAPDKSGLPSDRFSAERTGGSVSTLTIQRTQQEDSAVYLCASSPYLTRGQPQHFGDGTRLSIL.

This sequence joins TRBV3-1 and TRBJ2-7. The CDR3 consists of 13 residues. Germline V CDR1 and CDR2: LGHDT, YNNKEL (reference sequence). The CDR3 sequence is CASSQDHTYEQYF.

V gene TRBV27 combines with J gene TRBJ2-7; TCRdb indicates TRBD1, and absent DNA this call remains unverified. The CDR3 is 15 amino acids. Germline loops: CDR1 MNHEY, CDR2 SMNVEV (reference sequence). The CDR3 loop is CASSLSGLRANEQYF.

The genes are TRBV29-1 and TRBJ2-5; TCRdb picks TRBD1, but there is no DNA to check that call. Germline CDR1 and CDR2: SQVTM and ANQGSEA. The CDR3 loop spans 13 amino acids. The CDR3 sequence: CSSGKGRVETQYF.

The chain's CDR3 is CSVPRTGLNNEQFF. The gene calls are TRBV29-1 and TRBJ2-1; TCRdb names TRBD1, which stays unverified in the absence of DNA. CDR3 length: 14 amino acids. Germline values: CDR1 SQVTM, CDR2 ANQGSEA.

CDR3 sequence reads: CASSLGGAGDEQFF. The chain combines TRBV7-8 with TRBJ2-1; TCRdb's assignment of TRBD1 cannot be checked, as there is no DNA. The CDR3 extends over 14 amino acids. The germline CDR1 and CDR2 sequences are SGHVS and FQNEAQ. Filled out from reference TRBV7-8 and TRBJ2-1, the complete variable domain reads GAGVSQSPRYKVAKRGQDVALRCDPISGHVSLFWYQQALGQGPEFLTYFQNEAQLDKSGLPSDRFFAERPEGSVSTLKIQRTQQEDSAVYLCASSLGGAGDEQFFGPGTRLTVL.

V and J are TRBV6-5 and TRBJ1-1. CDR1 is MNHEY, CDR2 SVGAGI, per germline. The CDR3 is 13 residues long. The CDR3 sequence is CASSVVVNTEAFF.

The V call is TRBV7-2, the J call TRBJ2-1; TCRdb designates TRBD1, a call that cannot be tested without DNA. Germline CDR1 is SGHTA and CDR2 is FQGNSA. The length of the CDR3 is 18 residues. The CDR3 is CASSLPAWVGAIYNEKFF.

This chain connects TRBV13 to TRBJ1-2; the D call from TCRdb, TRBD1, cannot be confirmed without DNA. Looked up from germline, CDR1 is PRHDT and CDR2 is FYEKMQ (reference sequence). CDR3 size: 14 residues. CDR3 sequence: CATKEQRGLRGYTF.

CDR3 residues: CSGGTGRDEQYF. The chain joins TRBV29-1 to TRBJ2-7; TCRdb calls TRBD1, which cannot be checked without DNA. The CDR3 length is 12 residues. Germline CDR1 and CDR2: SQVTM and ANQGSEA.

This sequence joins TRBV5-1 and TRBJ2-1. Germline V gene sequence: CDR1 SGHRS, CDR2 YFSETQ. This CDR3 has 13 residues. CDR3 amino acids: CASSLGPHNEQFF. Variable domain in full (rest from reference TRBV5-1 and TRBJ2-1): KAGVTQTPRYLIKTRGQQVTLSCSPISGHRSVSWYQQTPGQGLQFLFEYFSETQRNKGNFPGRFSGRQFSNSRSEMNVSTLELGDSALYLCASSLGPHNEQFFGPGTRLTVL.

The CDR3 here is CASSLVQNTEAFF. The chain recombines TRBV7-6 with TRBJ1-1. Germline CDR1 SGHVS, CDR2 FNYEAQ. The CDR3 sequence is 13 residues long.

This rearrangement joins TRBV14 to TRBJ1-1; TCRdb outputs TRBD1, but without DNA this stays unchecked. The CDR3 spans 15 residues. The germline V gene encodes CDR1 SGHDN and CDR2 FVKESK. The CDR3 region is CASSPVGQGGTEAFF.

The chain couples TRBV7-8 to TRBJ1-5. In germline, CDR1 is SGHVS, CDR2 FQNEAQ. The CDR3 runs to 15 residues. CDR3 region: CASSSGPGLYQPQHF.

In terms of frequency, this clonotype is medium-sized. J is TRBJ2-2 and V is TRBV7-7; without DNA, the TCRdb call of TRBD2 cannot be checked. The CDR3 totals 16 residues. Germline CDR1 reads SSHAT; CDR2 reads FNYEAQ (reference sequence). The CDR3 region is CASSPGSGGYTGELFF.

The chain couples TRBV6-2 or TRBV6-3 to TRBJ1-2; TCRdb's D call, TRBD1, is unchecked because there is no DNA. CDR3 length: 13 residues. The V gene's germline CDR1 is MNHEY and CDR2 SVGEGT. The chain's CDR3 is CASSWANGYGYTF.

The chain employs TRBV7-9 and TRBJ2-2; no DNA is available, so the TRBD1 call from TCRdb remains unchecked. The CDR3 loop spans 18 amino acids. Germline V gene sequence: CDR1 SEHNR, CDR2 FQNEAQ (reference sequence). The CDR3 reads CASSRSWGGTANTGELFF.

This chain links TRBV4-3 with TRBJ2-7. The length of the CDR3 is 15 residues. CDR1 and CDR2 from the germline V gene are LGHNA and YSLEER. CDR3 amino acids: CASSQDAGSSYEQYF.

This CDR3 reads CSAREGTAEAFF. This rearrangement joins TRBV20-1 to TRBJ1-1; without DNA, the TCRdb call of TRBD1 cannot be checked. The CDR3 consists of 12 residues. Germline V gene sequence: CDR1 DFQATT, CDR2 SNEGSKA (reference sequence).

CDR3 region: CASSLDVGRVYDIADEQYF. This rearrangement joins TRBV12-3 or TRBV12-4 to TRBJ2-7; TCRdb returns TRBD2, unconfirmable since there is no DNA. This CDR3 has 19 residues.

The chain recombines TRBV12-5 with TRBJ2-5; TCRdb's D call of TRBD2 is untestable without DNA. Per the germline V gene, CDR1 is LGHNT and CDR2 is FRNRAP. The CDR3 runs to 17 residues. The CDR3 protein is CASGLVQLAGAGETQYF. The entire variable domain, with the rest obtained from reference TRBV12-5 and TRBJ2-5, is as follows: DARVTQTPRHKVTEMGQEVTMRCQPILGHNTVFWYRQTMMQGLELLAYFRNRAPLDDSGMPKDRFSAEMPDATLATLKIQPSEPRDSAVYFCASGLVQLAGAGETQYFGPGTRLLVL.

This chain connects TRBV11-2 to TRBJ2-3; as DNA is missing, the TRBD2 call by TCRdb cannot be tested. The CDR3 totals 15 residues. CDR1 SGHAT and CDR2 FQNNGV come from the germline V gene. The CDR3 protein is CASIPRDSGLDTQYF.